This T cell receptor beta chain comes out of a study of T cell clusters in autoimmune cytopenias. Study-wide results and limits: TRB repertoire shifts in secondary cytopenia and chronic lymphocytic leukemia mostly reflected lymphoma, not autoimmunity. Compared with active autoimmune hepatitis patients, healthy donors showed about 3-fold more exclusive TRB clusters.

TRB amplification used roughly 250 ng of peripheral blood genomic DNA. This clonotype is deemed medium-sized (0.01 to 0.1%) by its frequency. What it binds is not known. TRB was amplified by touch-down multiplex PCR, primer pools A and B combined. TCRdb reworked the multiplex PCR reads into one entry per CDR3 protein, no DNA. The sample has some 8,000 distinct CDR3 sequences; the top ten hold about a fifth. The sequence came from a human donor with an autoimmune cytopenia or autoimmune hepatitis (not recorded which). The sequenced sample consisted of peripheral blood.

The CDR3 region is CASKPGFTVGYTF. The chain joins TRBV6-5 to TRBJ1-2; lacking DNA, the TRBD1 call made by TCRdb goes unchecked. CDR1 and CDR2 from the germline V gene are MNHEY and SVGAGI. The CDR3 has 13 residues.